The next 32 T cell receptor beta chains were all read from a single sample in a study of radiotherapy plus CTLA-4 blockade in lung cancer. Some clones are missing from TCRdb's copy, which holds only in-frame ones; the method was immunoSEQ multiplex PCR. The sample has fewer than 65,000 clones; about four fifths are singletons. Sequencing used peripheral blood, obtained from a patient treated with radiotherapy plus ipilimumab. The receptors derive from a human donor with non-small cell lung cancer whose response to radiotherapy plus ipilimumab could not be evaluated.

The chain links TRBV7-2 to TRBJ2-1; 7 nucleotides agree with TRBD1. V lost 5 bases to trimming and J lost 2 bases; unmatched junction nucleotides: 3. The germline CDR1 and CDR2 sequences are SGHTA and FQGNSA. The CDR3 runs to 14 residues. CDR3 loop: CASSPGTAYNEQFF. Here the CDR3 DNA reads TGTGCCAGCAGCCCCGGGACAGCCTACAATGAGCAGTTCTTC.

The chain uses TRBV9 and TRBJ1-1, with TRBD1 matching 7 bases. After removal of 4 bases from V and 8 bases from J, the junction contained 14 bases not matched to a gene. Germline CDR1 and CDR2: SGDLS and YYNGEE. The CDR3 consists of 15 residues. The DNA for the CDR3 is TGTGCCAGCAGCACAGCGCCCAGGACAGGACAGGAAGCTTTCTTT. Protein: CASSTAPRTGQEAFF. Full variable domain (outside the CDR3, taken from reference TRBV9 and TRBJ1-1): DSGVTQTPKHLITATGQRVTLRCSPRSGDLSVYWYQQSLDQGLQFLIQYYNGEERAKGNILERFSAQQFPDLHSELNLSSLELGDSALYFCASSTAPRTGQEAFFGQGTRLTVV.

The chain recombines TRBV6-6 with TRBJ2-7; 14 nucleotides align to TRBD2. The CDR3 has 15 amino acids. Germline V gene data show CDR1 as MNHNY and CDR2 as SVGAGI (reference sequence). J lost 6 bases, V lost 6 bases, and 7 bases had no gene match. CDR3 DNA sequence: TGTGCCAGCAGCCCCCTTGGGACTAGCGGGAGCGAGCAGTACTTC. Encoded protein: CASSPLGTSGSEQYF.

The chain combines TRBV6-1 with TRBJ2-2; D is ambiguous. V was pared by 1 base and J by 2 bases, with 5 bases between. This CDR3 comprises 14 residues. Germline V CDR1 and CDR2: MNHNS, SASEGT. CDR3 in DNA: TGTGCCAGCAGTGAAGGTACAAACACCGGGGAGCTGTTTTTT. As protein: CASSEGTNTGELFF.

The chain carries TRBV5-4 and TRBJ1-1; 8 positions agree with TRBD1. V lost 3 bases to trimming and J lost 4 bases; unmatched junction nucleotides: 11. The CDR3 runs to 16 residues. Germline V gives CDR1 SGHNT, CDR2 YYREEE (reference sequence). CDR3 DNA sequence: TGTGCCAGCAGCTCCCGGACAGGGCCGGAAGGCACTGAAGCTTTCTTT. Amino acids: CASSSRTGPEGTEAFF.

In this sample, this clone turned up a few times. CDR3 loop: CASSKPTFTASYEQYF. The CDR3 DNA sequence: TGTGCCAGCAGCAAACCGACTTTCACGGCTTCCTACGAGCAGTACTTC. The chain is built from TRBV6-6 and TRBJ2-7, with D unclear. Germline lookup yields CDR1 MNHNY and CDR2 SVGAGI (reference sequence). This CDR3 has 16 residues. V lost 6 bases and J 1 base, leaving 19 bases between the germline ends.

This CDR3 reads CASSLTGRNEQFF. Here the CDR3 DNA reads TGTGCCAGCAGCCTGACAGGCCGCAATGAGCAGTTCTTC. The V call is TRBV2, the J call TRBJ2-1; D perhaps matches TRBD1 (6 bases). From germline, CDR1 is SNHLY and CDR2 FYNNEI. Trimming left V 6 bases short and J 6 bases short, with 12 bases between. CDR3 length: 13 amino acids.

This clone came up a few times. This chain connects TRBV6-4 to TRBJ2-2; TRBD1 aligns across 8 bases. The V segment lost 2 bases and the J segment 7 bases; nucleotides outside the gene matches: 6. The CDR3 loop spans 15 amino acids. CDR1 MRHNA and CDR2 SNTAGT come from the germline V gene. Here the CDR3 reads CASSDASGGSGELFF. As DNA, the CDR3 is TGTGCCAGCAGTGACGCATCAGGGGGCAGCGGGGAGCTGTTTTTT.

This chain links TRBV19 with TRBJ1-5; perhaps TRBD1 as D (6 bases). This CDR3 has 15 residues. Germline values: CDR1 LNHDA, CDR2 SQIVND (reference sequence). Trimming removed 5 bases at V and 7 bases at J, with 18 bases between. The CDR3 sequence is CASSPEAIRGQPQHF. The CDR3 bases are TGTGCCAGTAGTCCAGAGGCCATAAGGGGGCAGCCCCAGCATTTT.

The rearrangement uses TRBV27 and TRBJ2-3; 9 positions agree with TRBD2. Germline V gene sequence: CDR1 MNHEY, CDR2 SMNVEV (reference sequence). The CDR3 is 16 residues long. The V gene end was trimmed by 2 bases and the J gene end by 2 bases; junction bases not matched to a gene: 5. The DNA for the CDR3 is TGTGCCAGCAGTTTAGGTGCGGGAGGGTTCACAGATACGCAGTATTTT. Its translation is CASSLGAGGFTDTQYF.

In its sample, this clone was seen once. The genes are TRBV9 and TRBJ2-2; D remains ambiguous. CDR3 size: 16 residues. V was pared by 0 bases and J by 3 bases, with 12 bases between. From germline, CDR1 is SGDLS and CDR2 YYNGEE. CDR3 DNA sequence: TGTGCCAGCAGCGTAGAAGCTAGTAGTGACACCGGGGAGCTGTTTTTT. Translated: CASSVEASSDTGELFF. Using reference TRBV9 and TRBJ2-2 for the parts outside the CDR3, the full variable domain is DSGVTQTPKHLITATGQRVTLRCSPRSGDLSVYWYQQSLDQGLQFLIQYYNGEERAKGNILERFSAQQFPDLHSELNLSSLELGDSALYFCASSVEASSDTGELFFGEGSRLTVL.

This chain joins TRBV21-1 and TRBJ2-7; TRBD1, as called in the table, went unchecked against the DNA. TRBV21-1 is a recognized pseudogene. This CDR3 is built from 14 residues. The DNA for the CDR3 is TGTGCCAGCAGGCCGAGGACAGGGGGTTCCGAGCAGTACTTC. It encodes CASRPRTGGSEQYF.

This chain uses TRBV6-1 with TRBJ2-7; TRBD2 matches at 8 bases. The CDR3 is 14 amino acids. Losses at the gene ends were 7 bases for V and 3 bases for J; bases not matched to a gene: 8. CDR1 MNHNS and CDR2 SASEGT come from the germline V gene. The CDR3 nucleotides are TGTGCCAGCACACTAGCGGTGCCCAACTACGAGCAGTACTTC. This gives the protein CASTLAVPNYEQYF.

The CDR3 sequence is CSVEIISGETQYF. The CDR3 nucleotides are TGCAGCGTTGAGATTATTAGCGGGGAGACCCAGTACTTC. This chain uses TRBV29-1 with TRBJ2-5; 7 nucleotides line up with TRBD2. The CDR3 runs 13 residues. Looked up from germline, CDR1 is SQVTM and CDR2 is ANQGSEA. V was pared by 3 bases and J by 5 bases, with 6 bases of the junction left unmatched.

Sample share makes this clone medium-sized. J is TRBJ1-1 and V is TRBV6-6, with D maybe TRBD1 (5 bases). The CDR3 has 14 amino acids. V was pared by 6 bases and J by 5 bases, with 16 bases between. Germline CDR1 is MNHNY and CDR2 is SVGAGI (reference sequence). The CDR3 here is CASSRDGGRTEAFF. The DNA for the CDR3 is TGTGCCAGCAGCCGCGACGGGGGAAGAACTGAAGCTTTCTTT.

V usage is TRBV5-5 and J usage is TRBJ1-3, with D tentatively TRBD1 (5 bases). The CDR3 is 16 amino acids. Trimming stripped 4 bases from V and 1 base from J, with 15 bases between. From germline, CDR1 is SGHKS and CDR2 YYEKEE (reference sequence). The CDR3 region is CASSLGLGGSGNTIYF. CDR3 in DNA: TGTGCCAGCAGCCTGGGGCTTGGGGGGTCTGGAAACACCATATATTTT. The variable domain in full, completed from reference TRBV5-5 and TRBJ1-3, reads DAGVTQSPTHLIKTRGQQVTLRCSPISGHKSVSWYQQVLGQGPQFIFQYYEKEERGRGNFPDRFSARQFPNYSSELNVNALLLGDSALYLCASSLGLGGSGNTIYFGEGSWLTVV.

The V call is TRBV11-2, the J call TRBJ1-2, with D possibly being TRBD1 (6 bases). This CDR3 is 15 amino acids long. CDR1 is SGHAT, CDR2 FQNNGV, per germline. V was clipped by 4 bases and J by 0 bases, with 12 bases between them. This CDR3 reads CASSSDSQANYGYTF. As DNA, the CDR3 is TGTGCCAGCAGCTCGGACAGCCAAGCTAACTATGGCTACACCTTC.

The chain uses TRBV11-2 and TRBJ1-1; D is unclear. This CDR3 contains 14 residues. Per germline, CDR1 SGHAT and CDR2 FQNNGV. Trimming pared 1 base from V and 4 bases from J, leaving 10 bases between. The CDR3 sequence: CASSLGPAITEAFF. The CDR3 nucleotides read TGTGCCAGCAGCTTAGGTCCAGCGATCACTGAAGCTTTCTTT.

The J gene is TRBJ1-6, the V gene TRBV6-6; TRBD1 matches 9 bases. The CDR3 spans 14 residues. V lost 5 bases and J lost 7; bases outside the gene matches: 3. Germline V gene sequence: CDR1 MNHNY, CDR2 SVGAGI (reference sequence). The CDR3 loop is CASSRDRENSPLHF. The CDR3 region has the DNA TGTGCCAGCAGTCGGGACAGGGAGAATTCACCCCTCCACTTT.

V and J are TRBV27 and TRBJ2-7; 9 nucleotides agree with TRBD1. Germline CDR1 and CDR2: MNHEY and SMNVEV (reference sequence). After removal of 10 bases from V and 4 bases from J, the junction contained 8 bases not matched to a gene. The CDR3 is made up of 13 amino acids. In nucleotides, the CDR3 is TGTGCCACCTGGGACAGGGAACGTTACGAGCAGTACTTC. Protein product: CATWDRERYEQYF.

This rearrangement joins TRBV5-1 to TRBJ1-6; D not resolved. The length of the CDR3 is 13 residues. The V end was cut by 4 bases, the J end by 7 bases, with 9 bases between. Germline CDR1 SGHRS, CDR2 YFSETQ. CDR3 amino acids: CASSAQSNSPLHF. The CDR3 DNA reads TGCGCCAGCAGCGCACAATCCAATTCACCCCTCCACTTT.

V gene TRBV9 combines with J gene TRBJ2-6; 9 nucleotides agree with TRBD1. J was trimmed by 2 bases and V by 0 bases; bases with no gene match: 3. Germline CDR1 reads SGDLS; CDR2 reads YYNGEE. This CDR3 contains 17 residues. CDR3 residues: CASSVGQGVPGANVLTF. CDR3 sequence (DNA): TGTGCCAGCAGCGTAGGACAGGGGGTTCCTGGGGCCAACGTCCTGACTTTC.

The chain employs TRBV5-4 and TRBJ1-1, with TRBD1 matching 11 bases. This CDR3 contains 15 residues. CDR1 and CDR2 from the germline V gene are SGHNT and YYREEE (reference sequence). The V gene end was trimmed by 0 bases and the J gene end by 5 bases; junction bases not matched to a gene: 3. CDR3 in amino acids: CASSLAGTGGTEAFF. The DNA for the CDR3 is TGTGCCAGCAGCTTGGCCGGGACAGGGGGGACTGAAGCTTTCTTT.

The gene calls are TRBV10-3 and TRBJ1-5, with a tentative D call TRBD1 (5 bases). The V gene's germline CDR1 is ENHRY and CDR2 SYGVKD. The CDR3 totals 14 residues. V shed 0 bases and J shed 6 bases, with 9 bases lying between them. The CDR3 DNA follows: TGTGCCATCAGTGAGTCCCGGGGGAGTCAGCCCCAGCATTTT. It yields the protein CAISESRGSQPQHF.

V is TRBV10-3 and J is TRBJ1-1, with 10 bases matching TRBD1. The trim removed 4 bases at V and 0 bases at J, leaving 2 bases unmatched. CDR3 length equals 15 residues. CDR1 and CDR2 (germline): ENHRY, SYGVKD. This CDR3 is CAISGQGAMNTEAFF. The CDR3 DNA is TGTGCCATCAGTGGACAGGGGGCGATGAACACTGAAGCTTTCTTT.

The V and J genes are TRBV2 and TRBJ1-2, with 8 bases that match TRBD1. Unmatched junction bases numbered 6, after V lost 5 bases and J lost 4 bases. CDR3 length: 14 residues. Germline CDR1 is SNHLY and CDR2 is FYNNEI. The CDR3 spells CASSQTGGFYGYTF. For the CDR3, the DNA is TGTGCCAGCAGTCAAACAGGGGGTTTCTATGGCTACACCTTC.

V usage is TRBV27 and J usage is TRBJ2-1; 8 bases agree with TRBD2. From germline, CDR1 is MNHEY and CDR2 SMNVEV (reference sequence). Trimming removed 4 bases from V and 5 bases from J; junction bases left unmatched: 4. The CDR3 consists of 14 residues. The DNA for the CDR3 is TGTGCCAGCAGTTCACCGGGACTAGACAATGAGCAGTTCTTC. The encoded protein is CASSSPGLDNEQFF.

This clone was recorded a few times. J is TRBJ2-3 and V is TRBV19; D ambiguous. The CDR3 has 16 residues. Germline V CDR1 and CDR2: LNHDA, SQIVND (reference sequence). The germline V and J ends were trimmed by 5 bases and 4 bases, with 19 bases remaining between them. For the CDR3, the DNA is TGTGCCAGTAGTTCCCGGTTGGCGGCACATTCAGATACGCAGTATTTT. This sequence encodes CASSSRLAAHSDTQYF.

The rearrangement joins TRBV7-9 to TRBJ1-4, with D possibly TRBD1 on 5 matching bases. Deletions cut 6 bases from V and 8 bases from J, with 19 bases between. Germline lookup yields CDR1 SEHNR and CDR2 FQNEAQ (reference sequence). The CDR3 covers 15 residues. This CDR3 is CASSRQRGVGEKLFF. The CDR3 nucleotides read TGTGCCAGCAGTCGTCAGCGGGGGGTTGGGGAAAAACTGTTTTTT.

The chain employs TRBV5-6 and TRBJ2-5; D gene ambiguous. Germline CDR1 and CDR2: SGHDT and YYEEEE. Trimming removed 0 bases from V and 3 bases from J, with 9 bases in between. The CDR3 covers 14 residues. The CDR3: CASSLVGRKETQYF. In DNA form, the CDR3 reads TGTGCCAGCAGCTTGGTTGGCAGGAAAGAGACCCAGTACTTC.

The chain joins TRBV7-9 to TRBJ1-6, with D unclear. Germline V gene sequence: CDR1 SEHNR, CDR2 FQNEAQ (reference sequence). Trimming removed 0 bases from V and 0 bases from J, with 3 bases in between. This CDR3 region has 15 residues. This CDR3 reads CASSLALSYNSPLHF. CDR3 DNA sequence: TGTGCCAGCAGCTTAGCTCTCTCCTATAATTCACCCCTCCACTTT.

The rearrangement joins TRBV19 to TRBJ1-1, with D possibly matching TRBD1 (6 bases). The CDR3 is made up of 13 amino acids. Between the trimmed V and J ends, which lost 9 bases and 4 bases, there was a span of 15 bases. Germline V gene lookup returns CDR1 LNHDA and CDR2 SQIVND (reference sequence). The DNA of the CDR3 is TGTGCCAGCTTTGACAGGTCCTTCACTGAAGCTTTCTTT. Encoded protein: CASFDRSFTEAFF. Looking up the rest from reference TRBV19 and TRBJ1-1 gives the full variable domain: DGGITQSPKYLFRKEGQNVTLSCEQNLNHDAMYWYRQDPGQGLRLIYYSQIVNDFQKGDIAEGYSVSREKKESFPLTVTSAQKNPTAFYLCASFDRSFTEAFFGQGTRLTVV.